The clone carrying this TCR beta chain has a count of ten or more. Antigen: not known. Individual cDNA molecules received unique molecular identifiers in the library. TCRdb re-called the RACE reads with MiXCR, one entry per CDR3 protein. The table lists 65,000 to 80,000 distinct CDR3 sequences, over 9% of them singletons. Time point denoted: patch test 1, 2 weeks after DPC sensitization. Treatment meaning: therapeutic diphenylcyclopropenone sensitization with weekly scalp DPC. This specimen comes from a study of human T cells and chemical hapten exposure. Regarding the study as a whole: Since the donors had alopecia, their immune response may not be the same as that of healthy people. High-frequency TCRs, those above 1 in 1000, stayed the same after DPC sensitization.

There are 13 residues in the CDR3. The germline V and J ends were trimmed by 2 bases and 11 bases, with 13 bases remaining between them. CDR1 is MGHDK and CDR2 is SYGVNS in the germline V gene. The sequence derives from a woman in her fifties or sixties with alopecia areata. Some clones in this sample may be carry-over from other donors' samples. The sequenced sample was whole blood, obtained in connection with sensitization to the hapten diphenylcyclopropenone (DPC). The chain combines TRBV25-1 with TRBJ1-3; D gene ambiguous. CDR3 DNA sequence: TGTGCCAGCAGTGAACCGGCATCGAATGCCATATATTTT. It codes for CASSEPASNAIYF.